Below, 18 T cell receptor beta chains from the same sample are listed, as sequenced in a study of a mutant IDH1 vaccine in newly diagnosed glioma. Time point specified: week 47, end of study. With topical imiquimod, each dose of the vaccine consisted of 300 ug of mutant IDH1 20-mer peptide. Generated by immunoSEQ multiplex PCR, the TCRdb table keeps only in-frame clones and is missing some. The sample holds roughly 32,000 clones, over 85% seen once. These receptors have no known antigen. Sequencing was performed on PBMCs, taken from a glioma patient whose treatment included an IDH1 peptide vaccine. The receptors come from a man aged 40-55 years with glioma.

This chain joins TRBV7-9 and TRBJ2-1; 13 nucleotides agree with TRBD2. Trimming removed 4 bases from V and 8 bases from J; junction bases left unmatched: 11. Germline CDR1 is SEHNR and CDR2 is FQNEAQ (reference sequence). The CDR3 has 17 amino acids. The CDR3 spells CASSSRTSGSSQDEQFF. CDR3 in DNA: TGTGCCAGCAGCTCCCGGACTAGCGGGAGCTCTCAGGATGAGCAGTTCTTC.

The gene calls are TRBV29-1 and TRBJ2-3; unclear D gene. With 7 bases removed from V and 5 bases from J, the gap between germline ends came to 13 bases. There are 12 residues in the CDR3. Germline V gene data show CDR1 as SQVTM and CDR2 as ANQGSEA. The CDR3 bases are TGCAGCGCCAACGCTCCCGGAGATACGCAGTATTTT. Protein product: CSANAPGDTQYF.

For the CDR3, the DNA is TGCGCCAGCAGCGTCCGGGACCCTCAGAGCACTGAAGCTTTCTTT. Translating it yields CASSVRDPQSTEAFF. The chain couples TRBV5-1 to TRBJ1-1, with D possibly matching TRBD1 (5 bases). The V end lost 4 bases, the J end lost 4 bases, and 17 bases lay between the germline ends. In germline, CDR1 is SGHRS, CDR2 YFSETQ. CDR3 size: 15 residues.

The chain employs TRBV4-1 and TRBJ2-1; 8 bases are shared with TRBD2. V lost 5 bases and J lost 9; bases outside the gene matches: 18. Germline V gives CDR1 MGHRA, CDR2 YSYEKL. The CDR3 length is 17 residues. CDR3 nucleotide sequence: TGCGCCAGCAGCGCCCAGGATAGGGCGGGGGGCCTCGGTGAGCAGTTCTTC. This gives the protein CASSAQDRAGGLGEQFF.

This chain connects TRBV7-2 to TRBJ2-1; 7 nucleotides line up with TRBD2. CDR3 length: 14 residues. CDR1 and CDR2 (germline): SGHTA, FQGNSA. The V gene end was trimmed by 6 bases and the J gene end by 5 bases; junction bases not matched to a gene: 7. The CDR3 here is CASRGRGENNEQFF. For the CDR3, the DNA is TGTGCCAGCAGGGGGAGGGGTGAGAACAATGAGCAGTTCTTC.

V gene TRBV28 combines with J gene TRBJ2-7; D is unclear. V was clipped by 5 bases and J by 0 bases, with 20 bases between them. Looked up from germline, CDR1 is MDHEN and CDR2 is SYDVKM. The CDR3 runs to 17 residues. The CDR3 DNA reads TGTGCCAGCAGTCCCCTTAGTAAAGGTTATAGCTCCTACGAGCAGTACGTC. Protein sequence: CASSPLSKGYSSYEQYV.

CDR3 in DNA: TGTGCCAGCAGTTGGCGGACAGGGCTTCAGCCCCAGCATTTT. It specifies CASSWRTGLQPQHF. The V and J genes are TRBV28 and TRBJ1-5; TRBD1 matches at 8 bases. Germline V gives CDR1 MDHEN, CDR2 SYDVKM. Germline trimming cut 4 bases from V and 6 bases from J; bases unmatched to any gene: 5. The CDR3 is 14 residues long. Variable domain in full (rest from reference TRBV28 and TRBJ1-5): DVKVTQSSRYLVKRTGEKVFLECVQDMDHENMFWYRQDPGLGLRLIYFSYDVKMKEKGDIPEGYSVSREKKERFSLILESASTNQTSMYLCASSWRTGLQPQHFGDGTRLSIL.

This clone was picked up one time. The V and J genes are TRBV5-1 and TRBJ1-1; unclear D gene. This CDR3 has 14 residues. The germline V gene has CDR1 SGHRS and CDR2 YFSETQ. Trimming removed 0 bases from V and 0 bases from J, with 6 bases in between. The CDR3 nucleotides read TGCGCCAGCAGCTTGGGGTTAGTGAACACTGAAGCTTTCTTT. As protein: CASSLGLVNTEAFF.

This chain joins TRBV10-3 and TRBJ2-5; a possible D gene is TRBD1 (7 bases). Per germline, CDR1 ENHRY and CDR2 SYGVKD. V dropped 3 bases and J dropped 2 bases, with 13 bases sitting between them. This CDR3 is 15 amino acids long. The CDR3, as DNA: TGTGCCATCAGTGATCAGGGGGGTACTCAAGAGACCCAGTACTTC. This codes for CAISDQGGTQETQYF.

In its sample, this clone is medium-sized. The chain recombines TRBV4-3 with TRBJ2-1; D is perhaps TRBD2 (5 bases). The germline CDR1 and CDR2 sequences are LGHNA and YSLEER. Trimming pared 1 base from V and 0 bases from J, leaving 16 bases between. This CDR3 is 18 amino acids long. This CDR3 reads CASSQGLSGALSYNEQFF. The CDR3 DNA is TGCGCCAGCAGCCAAGGTTTGAGCGGAGCACTCTCCTACAATGAGCAGTTCTTC.

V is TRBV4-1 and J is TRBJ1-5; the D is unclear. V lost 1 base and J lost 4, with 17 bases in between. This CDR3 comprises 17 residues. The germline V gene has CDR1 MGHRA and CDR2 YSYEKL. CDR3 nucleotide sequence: TGCGCCAGCAGCCAAGTGGACTTGGGGTTGTCAAATCAGCCCCAGCATTTT. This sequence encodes CASSQVDLGLSNQPQHF.

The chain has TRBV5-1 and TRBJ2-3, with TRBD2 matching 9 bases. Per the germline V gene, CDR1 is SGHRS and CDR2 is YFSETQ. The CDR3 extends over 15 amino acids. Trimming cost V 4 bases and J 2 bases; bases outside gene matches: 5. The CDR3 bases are TGCGCCAGCAGCCTGAGCGGGGGGTACACAGATACGCAGTATTTT. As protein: CASSLSGGYTDTQYF. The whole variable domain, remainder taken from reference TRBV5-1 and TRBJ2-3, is KAGVTQTPRYLIKTRGQQVTLSCSPISGHRSVSWYQQTPGQGLQFLFEYFSETQRNKGNFPGRFSGRQFSNSRSEMNVSTLELGDSALYLCASSLSGGYTDTQYFGPGTRLTVL.

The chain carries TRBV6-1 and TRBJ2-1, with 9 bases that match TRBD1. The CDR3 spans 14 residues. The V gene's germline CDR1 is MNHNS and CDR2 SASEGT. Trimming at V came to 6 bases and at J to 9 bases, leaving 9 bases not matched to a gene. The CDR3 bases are TGTGCCAGCAGATGGACAGGGGAGGTCAGTGAGCAGTTCTTC. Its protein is CASRWTGEVSEQFF.

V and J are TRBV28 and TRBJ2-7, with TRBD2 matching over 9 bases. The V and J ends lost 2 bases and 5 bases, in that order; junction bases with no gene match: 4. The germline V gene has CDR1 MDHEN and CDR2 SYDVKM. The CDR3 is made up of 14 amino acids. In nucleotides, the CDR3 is TGTGCCAGCAGTTTAGAGATAGCGGGGGACGAGCAGTACGTC. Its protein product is CASSLEIAGDEQYV.

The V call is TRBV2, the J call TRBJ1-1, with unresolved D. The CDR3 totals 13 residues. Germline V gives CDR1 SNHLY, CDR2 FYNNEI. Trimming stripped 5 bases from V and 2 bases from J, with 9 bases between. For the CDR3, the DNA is TGTGCCAGCAGTTCGGACGGAAACACTGAAGCTTTCTTT. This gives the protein CASSSDGNTEAFF.

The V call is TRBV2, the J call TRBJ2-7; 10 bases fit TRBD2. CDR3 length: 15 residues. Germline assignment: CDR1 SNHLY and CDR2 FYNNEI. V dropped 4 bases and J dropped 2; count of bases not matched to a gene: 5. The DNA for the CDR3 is TGTGCCAGCAGTGGTAGCGGGGGGTTCCCCTACGAGCAGTACGTC. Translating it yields CASSGSGGFPYEQYV.

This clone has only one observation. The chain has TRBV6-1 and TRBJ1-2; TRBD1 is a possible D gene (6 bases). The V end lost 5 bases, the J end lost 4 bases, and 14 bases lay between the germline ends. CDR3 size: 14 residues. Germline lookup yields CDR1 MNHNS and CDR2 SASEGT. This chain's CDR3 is CASSPRGPSYGYTF. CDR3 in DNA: TGTGCCAGCAGTCCCCGGGGGCCTAGCTATGGCTACACCTTC.

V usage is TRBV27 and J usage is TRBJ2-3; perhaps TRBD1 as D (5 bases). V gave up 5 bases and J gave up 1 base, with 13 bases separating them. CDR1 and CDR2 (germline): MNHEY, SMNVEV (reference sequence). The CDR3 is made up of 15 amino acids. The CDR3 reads CASSLTVGGTDTQYF. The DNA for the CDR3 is TGTGCCAGCAGTCTTACCGTAGGGGGCACAGATACGCAGTATTTT.